This T cell receptor beta chain was retrieved from a study of early T cells in non-severe SARS-CoV-2 infection. TCRdb recomputed calls from the 5' RACE reads with MiXCR, one row per CDR3 protein. This table has tens of thousands of distinct CDR3 sequences, under 9.5% appearing once. V was trimmed by 7 bases and J by 7 bases, leaving 11 bases between them. The germline CDR1 and CDR2 sequences are SNHLY and FYNNEI. CDR3 size: 12 residues. Sample: whole blood. The genes are TRBV2 and TRBJ2-1, with TRBD1 as a possible D gene (6 bases). The sequence was collected from an adult who was a healthcare worker with PCR-confirmed SARS-CoV-2 infection or an uninfected control (not recorded which). DNA of the CDR3: TGTGCCAGCAAGTGGGGGCCTAATGAGCAGTTCTTC. Residues: CASKWGPNEQFF.